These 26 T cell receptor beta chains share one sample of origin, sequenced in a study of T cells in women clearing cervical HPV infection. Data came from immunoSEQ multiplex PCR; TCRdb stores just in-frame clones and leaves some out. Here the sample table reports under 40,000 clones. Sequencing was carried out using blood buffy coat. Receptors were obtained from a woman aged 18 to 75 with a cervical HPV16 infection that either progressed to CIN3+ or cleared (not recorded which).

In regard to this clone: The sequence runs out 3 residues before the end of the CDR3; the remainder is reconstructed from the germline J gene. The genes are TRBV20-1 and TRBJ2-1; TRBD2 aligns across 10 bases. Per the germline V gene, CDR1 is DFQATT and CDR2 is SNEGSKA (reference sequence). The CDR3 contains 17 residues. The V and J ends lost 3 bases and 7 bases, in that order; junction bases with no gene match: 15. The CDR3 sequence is CSASQAVAGGLQNEQFF. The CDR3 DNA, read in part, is TGCAGTGCTAGTCAGGCGGTAGCGGGAGGACTCCAGAATGAG.

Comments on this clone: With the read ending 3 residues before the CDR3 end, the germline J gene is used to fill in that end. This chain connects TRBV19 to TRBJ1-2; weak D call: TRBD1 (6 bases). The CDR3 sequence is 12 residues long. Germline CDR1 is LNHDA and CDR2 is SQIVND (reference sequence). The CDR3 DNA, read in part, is TGTGCCAGTAGTATCCCCGGACAGATC. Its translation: CASSIPGQI. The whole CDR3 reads CASSIPGQIYTF.

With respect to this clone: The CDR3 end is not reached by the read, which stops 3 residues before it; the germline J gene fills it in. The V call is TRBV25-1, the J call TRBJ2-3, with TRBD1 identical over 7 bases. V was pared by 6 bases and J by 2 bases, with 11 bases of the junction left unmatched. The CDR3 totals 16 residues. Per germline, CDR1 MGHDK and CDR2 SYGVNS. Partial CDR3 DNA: TGTGCCAGCAGCCCCCCGACAGGGTTGGACACAGATACG. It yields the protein CASSPPTGLDTDT. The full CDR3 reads CASSPPTGLDTDTQYF.

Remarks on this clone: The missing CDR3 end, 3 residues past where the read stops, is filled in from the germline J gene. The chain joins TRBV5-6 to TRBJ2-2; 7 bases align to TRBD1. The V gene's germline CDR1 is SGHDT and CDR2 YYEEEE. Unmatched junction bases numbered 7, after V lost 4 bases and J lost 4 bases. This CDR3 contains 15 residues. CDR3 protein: CASSRETGSTGELFF. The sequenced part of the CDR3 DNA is TGTGCCAGCAGCCGAGAGACAGGGAGCACCGGGGAG.

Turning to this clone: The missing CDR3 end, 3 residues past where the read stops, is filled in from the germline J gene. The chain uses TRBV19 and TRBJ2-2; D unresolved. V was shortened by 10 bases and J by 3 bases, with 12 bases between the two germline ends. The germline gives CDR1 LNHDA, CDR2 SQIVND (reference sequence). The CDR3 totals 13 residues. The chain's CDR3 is CATRTVDTGELFF. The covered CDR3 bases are TGTGCCACACGAACAGTTGACACCGGGGAG.

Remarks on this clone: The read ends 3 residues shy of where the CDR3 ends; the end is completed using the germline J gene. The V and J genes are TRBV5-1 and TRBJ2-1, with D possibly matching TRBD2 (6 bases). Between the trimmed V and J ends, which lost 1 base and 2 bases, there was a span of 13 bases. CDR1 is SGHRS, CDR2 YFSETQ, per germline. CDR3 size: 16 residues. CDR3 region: CASSLRRGGAYNEQFF. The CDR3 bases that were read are TGCGCCAGCAGCTTGCGACGAGGAGGGGCCTACAATGAG.

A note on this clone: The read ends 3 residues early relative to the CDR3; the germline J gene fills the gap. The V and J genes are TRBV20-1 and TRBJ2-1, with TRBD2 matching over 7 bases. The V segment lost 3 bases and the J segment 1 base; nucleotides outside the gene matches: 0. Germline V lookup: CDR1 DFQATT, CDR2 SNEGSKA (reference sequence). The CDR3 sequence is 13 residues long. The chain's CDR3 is CSASSGSYNEQFF. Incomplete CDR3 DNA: TGCAGTGCTAGTAGCGGGTCCTACAATGAG.

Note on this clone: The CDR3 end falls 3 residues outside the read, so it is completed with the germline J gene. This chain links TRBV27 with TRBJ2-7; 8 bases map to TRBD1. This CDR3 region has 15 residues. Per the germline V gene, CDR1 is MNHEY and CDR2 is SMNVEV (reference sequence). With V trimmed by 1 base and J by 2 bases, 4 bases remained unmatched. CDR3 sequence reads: CASSLYPQGAYEQYF. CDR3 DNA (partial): TGTGCCAGCAGTTTATACCCACAGGGGGCCTACGAG.

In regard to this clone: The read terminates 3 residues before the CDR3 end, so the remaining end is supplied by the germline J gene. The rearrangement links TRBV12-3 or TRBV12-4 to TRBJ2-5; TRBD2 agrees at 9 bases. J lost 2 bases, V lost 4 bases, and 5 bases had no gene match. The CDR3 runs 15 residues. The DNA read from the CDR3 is TGTGCCAGCAGTTCAATAGCGGGAGCGCAAGAGACC. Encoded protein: CASSSIAGAQET. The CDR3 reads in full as CASSSIAGAQETQYF.

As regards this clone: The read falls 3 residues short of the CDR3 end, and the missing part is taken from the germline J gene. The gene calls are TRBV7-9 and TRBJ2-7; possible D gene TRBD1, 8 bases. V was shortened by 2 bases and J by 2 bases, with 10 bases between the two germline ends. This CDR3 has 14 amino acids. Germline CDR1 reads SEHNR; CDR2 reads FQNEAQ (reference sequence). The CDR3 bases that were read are TGTGCCAGCAGCTTAACAGGGGGGGCCTACGAG. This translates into CASSLTGGAYE. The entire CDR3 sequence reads CASSLTGGAYEQYF.

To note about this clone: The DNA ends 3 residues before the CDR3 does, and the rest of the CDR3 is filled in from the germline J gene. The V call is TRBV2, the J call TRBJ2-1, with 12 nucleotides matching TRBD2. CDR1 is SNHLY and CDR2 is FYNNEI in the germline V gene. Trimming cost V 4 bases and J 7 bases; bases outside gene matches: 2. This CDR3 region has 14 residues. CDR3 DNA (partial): TGTGCCAGCAGTGGGCTAGCGGGAGGGAATGAG. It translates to CASSGLAGGNE. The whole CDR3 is CASSGLAGGNEQFF.

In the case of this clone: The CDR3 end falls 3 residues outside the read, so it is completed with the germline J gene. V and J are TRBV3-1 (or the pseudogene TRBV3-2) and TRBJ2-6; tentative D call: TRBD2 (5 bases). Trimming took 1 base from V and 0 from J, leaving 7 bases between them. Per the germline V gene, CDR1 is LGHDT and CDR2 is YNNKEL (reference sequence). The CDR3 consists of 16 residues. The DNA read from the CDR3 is TGTGCCAGCAGCCAAGGAGGGTCCTCTGGGGCCAACGTC. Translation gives CASSQGGSSGANV. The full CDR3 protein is CASSQGGSSGANVLTF.

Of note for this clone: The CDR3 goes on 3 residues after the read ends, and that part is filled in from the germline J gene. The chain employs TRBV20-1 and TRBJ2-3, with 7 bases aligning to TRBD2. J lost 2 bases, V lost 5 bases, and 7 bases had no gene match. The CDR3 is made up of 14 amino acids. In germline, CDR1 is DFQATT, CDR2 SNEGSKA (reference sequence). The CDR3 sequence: CSALTSQTTDTQYF. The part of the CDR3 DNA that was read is TGCAGTGCTTTGACTAGCCAGACCACAGATACG.

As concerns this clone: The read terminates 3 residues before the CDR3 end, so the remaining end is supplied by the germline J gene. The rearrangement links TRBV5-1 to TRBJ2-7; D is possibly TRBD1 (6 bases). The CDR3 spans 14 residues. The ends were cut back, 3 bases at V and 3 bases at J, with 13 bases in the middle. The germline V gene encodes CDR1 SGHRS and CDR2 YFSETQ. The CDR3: CASSSRDIDYEQYF. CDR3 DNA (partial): TGCGCCAGCAGCTCCCGGGACATAGACTACGAG.

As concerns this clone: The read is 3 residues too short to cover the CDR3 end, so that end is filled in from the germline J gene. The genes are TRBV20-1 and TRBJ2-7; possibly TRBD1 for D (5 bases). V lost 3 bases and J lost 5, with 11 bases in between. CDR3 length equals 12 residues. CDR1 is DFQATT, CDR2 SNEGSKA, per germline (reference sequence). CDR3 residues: CSARGPSHEQYF. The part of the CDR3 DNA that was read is TGCAGTGCTAGGGGGCCATCCCACGAG.

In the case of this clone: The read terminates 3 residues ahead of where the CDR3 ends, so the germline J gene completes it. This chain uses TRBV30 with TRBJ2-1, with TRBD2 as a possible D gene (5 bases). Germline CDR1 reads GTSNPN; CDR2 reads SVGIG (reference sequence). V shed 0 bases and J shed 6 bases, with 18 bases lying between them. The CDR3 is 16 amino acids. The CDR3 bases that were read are TGTGCCTGGAGTGTTTTAGACTACCAGCTCGGCAATGAG. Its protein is CAWSVLDYQLGNE. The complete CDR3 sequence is CAWSVLDYQLGNEQFF.

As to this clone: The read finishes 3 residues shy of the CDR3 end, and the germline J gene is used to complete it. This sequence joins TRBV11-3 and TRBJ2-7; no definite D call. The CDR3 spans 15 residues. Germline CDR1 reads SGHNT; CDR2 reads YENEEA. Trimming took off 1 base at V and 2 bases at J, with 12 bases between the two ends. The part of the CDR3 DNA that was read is TGTGCCAGCAGCTTAGGGCCTCCCCACACCTACGAG. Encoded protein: CASSLGPPHTYE. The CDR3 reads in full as CASSLGPPHTYEQYF.

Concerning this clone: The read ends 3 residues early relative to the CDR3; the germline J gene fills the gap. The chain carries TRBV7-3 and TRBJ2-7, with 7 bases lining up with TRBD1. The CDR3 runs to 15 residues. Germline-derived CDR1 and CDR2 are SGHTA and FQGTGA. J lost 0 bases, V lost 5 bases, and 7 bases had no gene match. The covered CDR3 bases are TGTGCCAGCAGCGAAAGTGGGGACAGCTCCTACGAG. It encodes CASSESGDSSYE. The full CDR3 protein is CASSESGDSSYEQYF.

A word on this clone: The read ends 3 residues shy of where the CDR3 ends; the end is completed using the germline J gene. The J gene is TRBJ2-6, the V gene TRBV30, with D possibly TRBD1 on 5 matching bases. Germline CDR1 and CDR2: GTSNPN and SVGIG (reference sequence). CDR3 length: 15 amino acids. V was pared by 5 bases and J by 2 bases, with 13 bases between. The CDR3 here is CAWGRDGAGANVLTF. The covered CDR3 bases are TGTGCCTGGGGCAGGGATGGAGCTGGGGCCAACGTC.

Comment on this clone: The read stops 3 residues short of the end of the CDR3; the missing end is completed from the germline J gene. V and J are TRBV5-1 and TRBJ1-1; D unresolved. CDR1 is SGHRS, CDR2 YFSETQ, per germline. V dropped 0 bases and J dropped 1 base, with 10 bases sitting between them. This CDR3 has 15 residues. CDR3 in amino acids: CASSLAISGNTEAFF. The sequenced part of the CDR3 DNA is TGCGCCAGCAGCTTGGCCATCTCCGGGAACACTGAA.

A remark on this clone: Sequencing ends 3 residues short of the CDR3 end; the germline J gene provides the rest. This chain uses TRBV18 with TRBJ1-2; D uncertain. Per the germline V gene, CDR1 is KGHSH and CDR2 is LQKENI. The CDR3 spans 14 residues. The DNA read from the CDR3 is TGTGCCAGCTCTGCTAGCGGGCAGTACAATGAC. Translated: CASSASGQYND. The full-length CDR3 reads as CASSASGQYNDYTF. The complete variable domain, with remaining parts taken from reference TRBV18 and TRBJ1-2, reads NAGVMQNPRHLVRRRGQEARLRCSPMKGHSHVYWYRQLPEEGLKFMVYLQKENIIDESGMPKERFSAEFPKEGPSILRIQQVVRGDSAAYFCASSASGQYNDYTFGSGTRLTVV.

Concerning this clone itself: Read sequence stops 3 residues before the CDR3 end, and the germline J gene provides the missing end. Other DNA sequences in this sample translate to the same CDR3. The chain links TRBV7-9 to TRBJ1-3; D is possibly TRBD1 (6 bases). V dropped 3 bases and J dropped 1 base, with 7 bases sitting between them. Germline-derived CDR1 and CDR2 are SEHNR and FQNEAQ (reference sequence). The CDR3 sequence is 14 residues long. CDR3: CASSFDRSGNTIYF. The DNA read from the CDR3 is TGTGCCAGCAGCTTCGACAGGTCTGGAAACACC.

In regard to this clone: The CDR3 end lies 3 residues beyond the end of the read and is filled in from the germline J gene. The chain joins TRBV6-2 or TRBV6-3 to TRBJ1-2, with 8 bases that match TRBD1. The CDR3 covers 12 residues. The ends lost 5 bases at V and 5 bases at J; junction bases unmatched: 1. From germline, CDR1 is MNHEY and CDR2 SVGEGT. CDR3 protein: CASSGQGYGYTF. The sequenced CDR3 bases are TGTGCCAGCAGTGGACAGGGTTATGGC.

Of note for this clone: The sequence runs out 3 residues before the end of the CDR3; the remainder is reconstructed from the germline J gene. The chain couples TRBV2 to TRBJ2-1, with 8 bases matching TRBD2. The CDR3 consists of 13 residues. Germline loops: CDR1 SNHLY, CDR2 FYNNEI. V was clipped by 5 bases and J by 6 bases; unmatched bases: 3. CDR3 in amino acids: CASSRLAINEQFF. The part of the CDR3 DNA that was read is TGTGCCAGCAGTAGACTAGCGATCAATGAG.

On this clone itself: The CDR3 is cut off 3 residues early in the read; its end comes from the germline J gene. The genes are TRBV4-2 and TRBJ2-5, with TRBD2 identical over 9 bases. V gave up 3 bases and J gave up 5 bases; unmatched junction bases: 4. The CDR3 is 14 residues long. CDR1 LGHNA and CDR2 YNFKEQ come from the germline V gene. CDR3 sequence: CASSQAGGRETQYF. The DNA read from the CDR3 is TGTGCCAGCAGCCAGGCGGGAGGGCGGGAGACC.

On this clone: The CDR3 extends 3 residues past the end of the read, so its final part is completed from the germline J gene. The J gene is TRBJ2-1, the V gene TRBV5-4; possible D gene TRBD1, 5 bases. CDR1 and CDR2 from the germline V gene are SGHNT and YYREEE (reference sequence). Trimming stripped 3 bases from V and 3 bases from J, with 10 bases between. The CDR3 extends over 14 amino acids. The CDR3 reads CASSWQGHYNEQFF. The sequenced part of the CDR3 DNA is TGTGCCAGCAGCTGGCAGGGTCACTACAATGAG.